Here is one TCR beta chain with its context. Antigen unknown. This sample was included in a study of CD8+ T cells in alopecia areata. Overall study: Those treated were given oral tofacitinib at 5 to 10 mg twice daily.

Germline V gene lookup returns CDR1 SQVTM and CDR2 ANQGSEA. This CDR3 has 17 residues. Unmatched junction bases numbered 18, after V lost 5 bases and J lost 5 bases. Study results and limitations: Patients showed less clear TCR sequence sharing than mice, possibly partly because of HLA diversity.

Once RNA had been extracted, it was reverse transcribed into cDNA to act as the sequencing template. Libraries were prepared by immunoSEQ multiplex PCR; TCRdb keeps only in-frame clonotypes and omits some of them. Among hundreds of thousands of clones, roughly two thirds were seen once, and the ten largest hold approximately 1.2%. V is TRBV29-1 and J is TRBJ2-3; TRBD1 matches 8 bases. The TCR originated in a human donor with alopecia areata. Material: CD4+ T cells sorted from blood, obtained at week 0. CDR3 protein: CSVPDRGVWNGEDTQYF. For the CDR3, the DNA is TGCAGCGTTCCTGACAGGGGAGTTTGGAATGGAGAAGATACGCAGTATTTT.